Listed below are T cell receptor beta chains from one sample, sequenced in a study of a mutant IDH1 vaccine in newly diagnosed glioma. Libraries were prepared by immunoSEQ multiplex PCR; TCRdb keeps only in-frame clonotypes and omits some of them. Seen here are some 60,000 clones, about 91% observed once, and the top ten hold 2.5% to 3%. The sample consisted of PBMCs, taken from a glioma patient treated with radiotherapy, temozolomide or both. The receptors were gathered from a man aged 50-60 years with glioma. The CDR3 runs from the conserved cysteine through the conserved F or W. A D gene is named only where the DNA matches it firmly. Expanded clones get a size class; other rows say once, few or many, or leave the size out.

CDR3 protein: CASSLYSGAGTEAFF; CDR3 DNA: TGTGCCAGCAGCTTATATTCAGGGGCGGGCACTGAAGCTTTCTTT; D gene: -; clone size: -; J gene: TRBJ1-1; V gene: TRBV7-3
CDR3 protein: CASSLGRIGNYGYTF; CDR3 DNA: TGTGCCAGCAGCTTGGGTCGGATTGGTAACTATGGCTACACCTTC; D gene: -; clone size: -; J gene: TRBJ1-2; V gene: TRBV5-6
CDR3 protein: CATSRDLKNIQYF; CDR3 DNA: TGTGCCACCAGCAGAGACCTAAAAAACATTCAGTACTTC; D gene: -; clone size: -; J gene: TRBJ2-4; V gene: TRBV15
CDR3 protein: CASSLGPDNEQFF; CDR3 DNA: TGTGCCAGCAGCTTGGGTCCCGACAATGAGCAGTTCTTC; D gene: -; clone size: -; J gene: TRBJ2-1; V gene: TRBV5-6
CDR3 protein: CASSLAGGVTNEKLFF; CDR3 DNA: TGTGCCAGCAGTTTAGCAGGGGGCGTAACTAATGAAAAACTGTTTTTT; D gene: TRBD1; clone size: -; J gene: TRBJ1-4; V gene: TRBV27
CDR3 protein: CASITPPGRGAGNTIYF; CDR3 DNA: TGTGCCAGCATTACACCCCCGGGCAGGGGAGCTGGAAACACCATATATTTT; D gene: -; clone size: -; J gene: TRBJ1-3; V gene: TRBV27
CDR3 protein: CASSEFGGRAHSYEQYF; CDR3 DNA: TGTGCCAGCAGTGAATTCGGCGGGCGGGCACATTCCTACGAGCAGTACTTC; D gene: -; clone size: few; J gene: TRBJ2-7; V gene: TRBV6-1
CDR3 protein: CASSGHPARYEQYF; CDR3 DNA: TGTGCCAGTAGTGGGCACCCGGCCAGGTACGAGCAGTACTTC; D gene: -; clone size: -; J gene: TRBJ2-7; V gene: TRBV19
CDR3 protein: CASSPISKETQYF; CDR3 DNA: TGTGCCAGCTCACCAATTAGCAAGGAGACCCAGTACTTC; D gene: -; clone size: -; J gene: TRBJ2-5; V gene: TRBV18
CDR3 protein: CASSSGLFTDTQYF; CDR3 DNA: TGTGCCAGCAGCTCGGGATTATTCACAGATACGCAGTATTTT; D gene: -; clone size: -; J gene: TRBJ2-3; V gene: TRBV27
CDR3 protein: CASSLQGLNTEAFF; CDR3 DNA: TGTGCCAGCAGCTTACAGGGATTGAACACTGAAGCTTTCTTT; D gene: -; clone size: -; J gene: TRBJ1-1; V gene: TRBV7-2